The source of this TCR beta chain is a study of T cell changes during pregnancy in multiple sclerosis. Per germline, CDR1 SGHNT and CDR2 YYREEE (reference sequence). Trimming cost V 0 bases and J 5 bases, with 3 bases left between them. The CDR3 has 11 amino acids. Profiled with immunoSEQ multiplex PCR; TCRdb holds only in-frame clones, not every one. The top ten hold more than 0.4% of the sample, which has tens of thousands of clones, approximately 90% seen once. This rearrangement joins TRBV5-4 to TRBJ2-7, with unresolved D. The receptor was derived from a female donor with multiple sclerosis, enrolled in a pregnancy study. Material: CD4+ T cells from peripheral blood mononuclear cells, obtained in the third trimester of pregnancy. Here the CDR3 DNA reads TGTGCCAGCAGCTTGGCCGACGAGCAGTACTTC. Translation: CASSLADEQYF.